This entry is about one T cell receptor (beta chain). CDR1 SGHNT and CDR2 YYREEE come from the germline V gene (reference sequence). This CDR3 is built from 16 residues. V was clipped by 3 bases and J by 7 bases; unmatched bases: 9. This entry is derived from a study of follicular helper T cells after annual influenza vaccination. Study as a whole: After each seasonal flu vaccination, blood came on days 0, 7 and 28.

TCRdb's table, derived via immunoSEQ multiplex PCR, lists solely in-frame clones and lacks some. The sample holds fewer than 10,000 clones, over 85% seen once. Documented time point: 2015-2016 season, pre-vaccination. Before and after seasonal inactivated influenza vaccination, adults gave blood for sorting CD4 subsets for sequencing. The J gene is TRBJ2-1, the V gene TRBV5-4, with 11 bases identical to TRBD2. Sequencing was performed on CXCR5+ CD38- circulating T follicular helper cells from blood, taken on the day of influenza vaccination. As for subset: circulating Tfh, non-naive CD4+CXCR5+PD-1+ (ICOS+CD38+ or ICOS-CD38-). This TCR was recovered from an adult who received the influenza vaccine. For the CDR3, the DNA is TGTGCCAGCAGCTCACCAATAGCGGGGGGGCGGAATGAGCAGTTCTTC. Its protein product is CASSSPIAGGRNEQFF.